This TCR beta chain was sequenced for a study of tissue T cells after allogeneic stem cell transplantation (dated by TCRdb to between 2020 and 2023). Regarding the complete study: When multiple samples of a tissue were available, H&E sections were reviewed by a pathologist, and samples with histologically apparent lymphocytes were prioritized for sequencing. TCR beta repertoires were profiled across many tissues obtained from research autopsies of patients with and without GVHD, as well as in mouse models of GVHD. The human arm was a prospective observational study without blinding or randomization. Broad study findings and their caveats: A small and clinically heterogeneous patient cohort was studied, and sampling depth was acknowledged as a limitation. In both patients and mice, T cells from blood and spleen covered only a limited part of the TCR repertoire found in tissues. For the non-GVHD comparator patients, no blood samples were available. Which tissue TCRs were alloreactive or antigen-specific was not determined in the study, and some of the clones might have been host cells that persisted. Not many T cell clones showed up in more than one patient, yet clustering based on motifs uncovered repertoire signatures that were shared across patients in a tissue-specific way. Within patients, how anatomically similar tissues were was a major factor shaping TCR repertoire composition, regardless of disease or transplant status.

Concerning this clone: The clone's antigen remains unknown. Base quality data are lacking; no much larger clone is found one base away.

Taken from cysteine to phenylalanine, the CDR3 has 16 residues. Left in the record is the CDR3 DNA by itself, 48 bases read in frame from the first base. For this chain, trimming is 5 bases at the V end and 1 base at the J end, and the number of junction bases without a gene match is 4. CDR1 LNHDA and CDR2 SQIVND are derived from the germline V gene (reference sequence). Library construction relied on the immunoSEQ multiplex PCR assay. Adaptive Biotechnologies performed the TCRbeta CDR3 sequencing at survey depth and reported CDR3 sequences, V/J genes, productive frequency and template counts. Amplification of TCR beta CDR3 regions was performed from genomic DNA rather than from RNA. As for how the authors treated the data: Jensen-Shannon divergence served to quantify pairwise repertoire overlap between tissues, with 0 meaning identical and 1 meaning complete divergence. Based on pairwise JSD values, tissues were grouped by single-linkage agglomerative hierarchical clustering, and the results were shown as dendrograms. GLIPH2 was applied to all patient samples using simulation_depth 1000, kmer_min_depth 3, and cdr3_length_cutoff 8, and only groups with more than two unique CDR3s were retained. A standardized tissue-overlap score extrapolated Jaccard GLIPH-group overlap across patients to a standard repertoire size of 1000 clones. Linear mixed-effect models, with tissue included as a fixed effect and individual included as a random effect, were used to assess associations of diversity with clinical or experimental variables. As stored in TCRdb, this immuneACCESS dataset retains in-frame rearrangements with V and J assigned. A fraction of the clones does not appear; measured against another copy, unresolved V genes explain less than half of the discrepancy, and the remainder lacks a known reason. That table furnishes V, J and clone size, whereas the DNA furnished D and trimming. Present in this sample are 20,000 to 25,000 clones, around 70% of which were seen just once. The biggest ten clones account for less than 8.5% of the sample.

This specimen's time point label, interpreted: human tissue collected at research (rapid) autopsy. Three non-HCT comparator patients with other cancers, who had at least five GI tract samples and no known GI disease at death, were retrospectively selected. Autopsy tissues, which were obtained after a median post-mortem interval of around 9 hours, included GI sites from esophagus to rectum, liver, skin and lymphoid organs including spleen. Each autopsy specimen was bisected, with one portion flash-frozen in liquid nitrogen and the remainder formalin-fixed, and the outer muscle layers of GI specimens were removed. Genomic DNA was extracted from frozen tissues using the Mag-Bind Blood & Tissue DNA HDQ 96 Kit on a Chemagic 360 or the DNeasy Blood & Tissue Kit. Because of concern about red blood cell contamination, extracted DNA was further purified using the Genomic DNA Clean & Concentrator-25 kit.

This material consisted of tissue from the ileum, taken at autopsy. The chain couples TRBV19 to TRBJ2-3; 12 middle bases align to TRBD2. The receptor's source is a female donor older than 55 with lung cancer. The CDR3 reads as follows: CASSSSGGAGTDTQYF. The DNA sequence is given as TGTGCCAGTAGTTCTAGCGGGGGGGCGGGCACAGATACGCAGTATTTT.